This T cell receptor (beta chain) was captured in a study of cytomegalovirus exposure and HLA in healthy donors. Across the study: The Caucasian-associated ancestry cluster contained about four fifths of the approximately 410 genotyped donors. Study-wide points: For presence/absence analyses, sequencing depth was assumed to be roughly uniform across donors. Investigators reported over 150 TCR beta chains as tied to cytomegalovirus.

With respect to this clone: Its specificity is unknown.

Primers for the PCR totalled 60 Vbeta and 13 Jbeta. Source study methods: The count from a later analysis was about 80 million unique TCR beta chains, about 9.9 million of them shared. Clones were sequenced by immunoSEQ multiplex PCR, and TCRdb holds only the in-frame ones, with some missing. Clone size and the V and J calls come from that table; the DNA yielded D and trimming. The repertoire holds fewer than 200,000 clones, with more than 70% as singletons. Source material: PBMCs. This receptor was identified in a male donor in good health and CMV-seronegative.

CDR3 DNA sequence: TGTGCCAGCAGCTTTGGACAGAGAACAGATACGCAGTATTTT. As protein: CASSFGQRTDTQYF. V is TRBV13 and J is TRBJ2-3, with D maybe TRBD1 (6 bases). The V gene lost 3 bases and the J gene lost 3 bases, with 10 bases spanning the gap. This CDR3 is built from 14 residues. Germline V lookup: CDR1 PRHDT, CDR2 FYEKMQ (reference sequence).